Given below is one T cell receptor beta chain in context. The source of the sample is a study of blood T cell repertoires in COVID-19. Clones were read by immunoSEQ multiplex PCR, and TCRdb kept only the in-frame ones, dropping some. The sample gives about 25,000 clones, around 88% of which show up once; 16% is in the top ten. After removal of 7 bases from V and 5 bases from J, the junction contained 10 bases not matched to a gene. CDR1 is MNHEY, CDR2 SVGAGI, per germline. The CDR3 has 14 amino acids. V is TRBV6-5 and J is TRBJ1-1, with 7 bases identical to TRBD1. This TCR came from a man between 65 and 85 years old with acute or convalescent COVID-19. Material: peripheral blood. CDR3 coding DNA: TGTGCCAGCACTCCAACAGGGGTCGCGACTGAAGCTTTCTTT. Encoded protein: CASTPTGVATEAFF.